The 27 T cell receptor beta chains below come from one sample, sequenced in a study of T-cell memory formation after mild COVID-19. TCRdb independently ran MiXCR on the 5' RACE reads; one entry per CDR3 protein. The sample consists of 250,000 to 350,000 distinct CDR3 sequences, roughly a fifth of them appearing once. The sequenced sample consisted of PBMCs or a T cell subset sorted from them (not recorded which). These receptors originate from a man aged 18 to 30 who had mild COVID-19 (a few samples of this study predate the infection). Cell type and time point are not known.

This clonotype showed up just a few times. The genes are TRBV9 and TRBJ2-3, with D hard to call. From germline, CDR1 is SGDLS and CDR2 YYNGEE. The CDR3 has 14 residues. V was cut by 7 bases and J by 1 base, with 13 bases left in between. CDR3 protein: CASAYEFRTDTQYF. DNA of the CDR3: TGTGCCAGCGCCTACGAGTTCCGCACAGATACGCAGTATTTT.

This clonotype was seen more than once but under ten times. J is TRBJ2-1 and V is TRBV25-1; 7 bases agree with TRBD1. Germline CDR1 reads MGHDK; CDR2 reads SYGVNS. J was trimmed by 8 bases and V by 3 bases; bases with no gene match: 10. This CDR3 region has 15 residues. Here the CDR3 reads CASSDRTGLADEQFF. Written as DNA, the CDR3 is TGTGCCAGCAGTGACCGGACAGGCCTTGCGGATGAGCAGTTCTTC.

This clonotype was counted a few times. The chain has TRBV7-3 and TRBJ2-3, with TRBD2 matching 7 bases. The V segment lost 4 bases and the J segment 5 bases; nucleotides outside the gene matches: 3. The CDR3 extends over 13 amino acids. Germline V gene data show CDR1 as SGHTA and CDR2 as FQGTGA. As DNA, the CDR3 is TGTGCCAGCAGCTCTGCGGGGGAAGATACGCAGTATTTT. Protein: CASSSAGEDTQYF. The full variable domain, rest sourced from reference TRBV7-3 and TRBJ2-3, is GAGVSQTPSNKVTEKGKYVELRCDPISGHTALYWYRQSLGQGPEFLIYFQGTGAADDSGLPNDRFFAVRPEGSVSTLKIQRTERGDSAVYLCASSSAGEDTQYFGPGTRLTVL.

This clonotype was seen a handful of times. CDR3 sequence reads: CASRTGTSGDYNEQFF. The CDR3, as DNA: TGTGCCAGCAGAACCGGGACTAGCGGCGACTACAATGAGCAGTTCTTC. V usage is TRBV7-9 and J usage is TRBJ2-1; 11 bases map to TRBD2. The germline V gene encodes CDR1 SEHNR and CDR2 FQNEAQ (reference sequence). The CDR3 sequence is 16 residues long. With V trimmed by 6 bases and J by 3 bases, 7 bases remained unmatched. The full variable domain, in which reference TRBV7-9 and TRBJ2-1 provide the parts outside the CDR3, is DTGVSQNPRHKITKRGQNVTFRCDPISEHNRLYWYRQTLGQGPEFLTYFQNEAQLEKSRLLSDRFSAERPKGSFSTLEIQRTEQGDSAMYLCASRTGTSGDYNEQFFGPGTRLTVL.

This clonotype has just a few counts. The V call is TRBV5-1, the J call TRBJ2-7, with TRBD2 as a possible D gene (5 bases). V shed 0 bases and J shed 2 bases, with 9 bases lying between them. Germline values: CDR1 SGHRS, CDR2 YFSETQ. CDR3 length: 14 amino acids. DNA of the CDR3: TGCGCCAGCAGCTTGGCCTCGACTACCTACGAGCAGTACTTC. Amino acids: CASSLASTTYEQYF.

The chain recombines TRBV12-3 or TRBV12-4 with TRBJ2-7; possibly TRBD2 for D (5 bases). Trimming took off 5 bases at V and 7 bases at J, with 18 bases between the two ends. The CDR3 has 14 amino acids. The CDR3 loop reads CASSPTGPRGEQYF. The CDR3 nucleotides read TGTGCCAGCAGTCCCACCGGGCCCCGGGGAGAGCAGTACTTC.

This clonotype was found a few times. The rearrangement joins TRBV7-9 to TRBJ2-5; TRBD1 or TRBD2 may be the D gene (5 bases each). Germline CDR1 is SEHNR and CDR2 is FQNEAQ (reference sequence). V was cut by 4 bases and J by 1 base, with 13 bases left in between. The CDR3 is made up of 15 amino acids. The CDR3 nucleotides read TGTGCCAGCAGCTCGGGACGGACTTTCCAAGAGACCCAGTACTTC. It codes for CASSSGRTFQETQYF.

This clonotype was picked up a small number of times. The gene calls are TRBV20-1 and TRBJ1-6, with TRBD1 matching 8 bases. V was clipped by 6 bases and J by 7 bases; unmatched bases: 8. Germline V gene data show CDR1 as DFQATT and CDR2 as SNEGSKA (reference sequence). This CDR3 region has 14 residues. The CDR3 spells CSAQDRVVNSPLHF. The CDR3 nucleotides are TGCAGTGCCCAGGACAGGGTGGTAAATTCACCCCTCCACTTT.

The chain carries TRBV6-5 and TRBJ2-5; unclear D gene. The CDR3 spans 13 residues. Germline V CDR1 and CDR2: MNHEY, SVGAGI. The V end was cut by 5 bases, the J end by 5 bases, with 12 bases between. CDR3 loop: CASSPTQQETQYF. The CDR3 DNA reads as TGTGCCAGCAGTCCCACTCAGCAGGAGACCCAGTACTTC.

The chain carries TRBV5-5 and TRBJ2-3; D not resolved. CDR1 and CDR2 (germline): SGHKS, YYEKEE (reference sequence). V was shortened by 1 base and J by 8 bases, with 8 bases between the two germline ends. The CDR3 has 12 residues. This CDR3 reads CASSLSRGTQYF. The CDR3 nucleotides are TGTGCCAGCAGCTTGAGTCGAGGTACGCAGTATTTT. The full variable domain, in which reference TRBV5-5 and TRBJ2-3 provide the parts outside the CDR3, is DAGVTQSPTHLIKTRGQQVTLRCSPISGHKSVSWYQQVLGQGPQFIFQYYEKEERGRGNFPDRFSARQFPNYSSELNVNALLLGDSALYLCASSLSRGTQYFGPGTRLTVL.

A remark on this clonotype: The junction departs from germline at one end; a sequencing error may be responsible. As DNA, the CDR3 is TGTGCTAGCAGCTTCGGAGTAGGGGATACGCAGTATTTT. It is translated as CASSFGVGDTQYF. This rearrangement joins TRBV7-7 to TRBJ2-3; D is uncertain. Germline lookup yields CDR1 SSHAT and CDR2 FNYEAQ (reference sequence). The CDR3 consists of 13 residues. The complete variable domain, with remaining parts taken from reference TRBV7-7 and TRBJ2-3, reads GAGVSQSPRYKVTKRGQDVTLRCDPISSHATLYWYQQALGQGPEFLTYFNYEAQPDKSGLPSDRFSAERPEGSISTLTIQRTEQRDSAMYRCASSFGVGDTQYFGPGTRLTVL.

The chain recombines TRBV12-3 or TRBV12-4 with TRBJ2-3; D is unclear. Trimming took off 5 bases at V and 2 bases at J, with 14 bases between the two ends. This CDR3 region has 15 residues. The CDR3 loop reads CASSPPESSTDTQYF. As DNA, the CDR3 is TGTGCCAGCAGTCCCCCTGAGAGTTCCACAGATACGCAGTATTTT.

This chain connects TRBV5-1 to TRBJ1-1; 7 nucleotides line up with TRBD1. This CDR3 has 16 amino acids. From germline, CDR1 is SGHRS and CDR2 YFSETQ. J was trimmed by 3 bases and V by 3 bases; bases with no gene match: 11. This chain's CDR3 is CASSWLTGVGDTEAFF. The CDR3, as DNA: TGCGCCAGCAGCTGGTTAACAGGGGTGGGGGACACTGAAGCTTTCTTT.

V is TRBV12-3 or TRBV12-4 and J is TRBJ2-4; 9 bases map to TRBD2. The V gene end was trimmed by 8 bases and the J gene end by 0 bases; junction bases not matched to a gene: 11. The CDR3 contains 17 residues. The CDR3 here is CASRHRSGGLAKNIQYF. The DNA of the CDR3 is TGTGCCAGCCGGCACCGGAGCGGGGGGTTAGCCAAAAACATTCAGTACTTC.

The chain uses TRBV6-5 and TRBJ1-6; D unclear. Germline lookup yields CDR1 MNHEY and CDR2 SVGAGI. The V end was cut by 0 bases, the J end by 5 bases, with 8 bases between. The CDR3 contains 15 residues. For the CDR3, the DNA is TGTGCCAGCAGTTACTCCGGGTCGGATAATTCACCCCTCCACTTT. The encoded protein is CASSYSGSDNSPLHF.

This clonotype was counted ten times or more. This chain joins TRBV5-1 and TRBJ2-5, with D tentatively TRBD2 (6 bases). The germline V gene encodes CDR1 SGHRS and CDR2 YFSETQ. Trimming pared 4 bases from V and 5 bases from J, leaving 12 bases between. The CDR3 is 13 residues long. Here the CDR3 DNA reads TGCGCCAGCAGCGGGGGAAGCGGGGAGACCCAGTACTTC. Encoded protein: CASSGGSGETQYF.

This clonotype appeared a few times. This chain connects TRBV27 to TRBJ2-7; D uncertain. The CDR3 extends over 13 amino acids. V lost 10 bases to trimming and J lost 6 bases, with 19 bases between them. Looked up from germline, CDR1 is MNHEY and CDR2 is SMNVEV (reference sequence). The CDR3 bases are TGTGCCACCACCGCATCGCGGTGGAGCGAGCAGTACTTC. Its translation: CATTASRWSEQYF.

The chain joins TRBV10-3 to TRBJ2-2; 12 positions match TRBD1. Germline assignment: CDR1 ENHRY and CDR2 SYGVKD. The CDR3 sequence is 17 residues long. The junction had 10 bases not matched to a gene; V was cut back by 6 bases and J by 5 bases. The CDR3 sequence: CAIRGEGQGAWTGELFF. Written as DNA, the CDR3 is TGTGCCATCAGAGGAGAGGGACAGGGGGCCTGGACCGGGGAGCTGTTTTTT.

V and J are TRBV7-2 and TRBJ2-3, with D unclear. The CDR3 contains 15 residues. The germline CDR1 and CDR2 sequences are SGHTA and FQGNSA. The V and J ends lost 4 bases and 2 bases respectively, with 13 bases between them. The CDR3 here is CASSSPTWPTDTQYF. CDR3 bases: TGTGCCAGCAGCTCCCCCACTTGGCCCACAGATACGCAGTATTTT.

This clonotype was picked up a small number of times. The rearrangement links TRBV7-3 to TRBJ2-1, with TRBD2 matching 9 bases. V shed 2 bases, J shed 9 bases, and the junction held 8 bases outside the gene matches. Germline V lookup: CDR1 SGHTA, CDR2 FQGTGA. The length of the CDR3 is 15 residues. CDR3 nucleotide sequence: TGTGCCAGCAGCTTAGTTAGTAGCGGGGGTGGTGAGCAGTTCTTC. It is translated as CASSLVSSGGGEQFF.

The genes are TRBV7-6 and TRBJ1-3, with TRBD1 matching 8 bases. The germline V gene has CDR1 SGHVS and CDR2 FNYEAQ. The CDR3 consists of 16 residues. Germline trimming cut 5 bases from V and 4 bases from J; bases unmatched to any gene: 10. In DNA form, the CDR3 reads TGTGCCAGCAGCCCCGGACAGGGACCTGTCGGAAACACCATATATTTT. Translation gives CASSPGQGPVGNTIYF.

Here the CDR3 DNA reads TGTGCCAGCAGCTTAGCTGGCGGGATTGATGGAAATGAGCAGTTCTTC. This gives the protein CASSLAGGIDGNEQFF. This chain uses TRBV7-6 with TRBJ2-1; weak D call: TRBD2 (6 bases). The CDR3 runs 16 residues. V was cut by 0 bases and J by 7 bases, with 16 bases left in between. Germline CDR1 SGHVS, CDR2 FNYEAQ.

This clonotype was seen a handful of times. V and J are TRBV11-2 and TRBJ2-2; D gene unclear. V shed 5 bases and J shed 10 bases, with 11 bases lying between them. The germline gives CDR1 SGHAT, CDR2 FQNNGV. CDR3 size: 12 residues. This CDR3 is CASSGVGAELFF. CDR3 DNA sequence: TGTGCCAGCAGCGGCGTCGGCGCGGAGCTGTTTTTT. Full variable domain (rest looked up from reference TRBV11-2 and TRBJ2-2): EAGVAQSPRYKIIEKRQSVAFWCNPISGHATLYWYQQILGQGPKLLIQFQNNGVVDDSQLPKDRFSAERLKGVDSTLKIQPAKLEDSAVYLCASSGVGAELFFGEGSRLTVL.

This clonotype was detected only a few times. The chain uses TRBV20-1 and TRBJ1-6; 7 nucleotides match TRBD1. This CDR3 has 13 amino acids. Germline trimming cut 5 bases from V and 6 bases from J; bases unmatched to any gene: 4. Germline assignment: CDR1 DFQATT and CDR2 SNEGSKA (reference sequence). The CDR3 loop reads CSAWSGGNSPLHF. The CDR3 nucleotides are TGCAGTGCTTGGTCAGGGGGTAATTCACCCCTCCACTTT.

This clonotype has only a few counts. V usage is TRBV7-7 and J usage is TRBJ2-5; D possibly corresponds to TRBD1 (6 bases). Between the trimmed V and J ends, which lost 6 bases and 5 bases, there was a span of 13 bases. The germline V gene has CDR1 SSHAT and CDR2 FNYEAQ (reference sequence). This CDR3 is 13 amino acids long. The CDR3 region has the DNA TGTGCCAGCAGTCCACGACAGGCTGAGACCCAGTACTTC. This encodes CASSPRQAETQYF.

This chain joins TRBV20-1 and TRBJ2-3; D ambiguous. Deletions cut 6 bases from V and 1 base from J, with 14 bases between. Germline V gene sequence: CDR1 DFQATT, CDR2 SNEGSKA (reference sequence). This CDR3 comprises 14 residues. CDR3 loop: CSAPSSAGTDTQYF. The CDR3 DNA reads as TGCAGTGCCCCCTCATCGGCGGGCACAGATACGCAGTATTTT.

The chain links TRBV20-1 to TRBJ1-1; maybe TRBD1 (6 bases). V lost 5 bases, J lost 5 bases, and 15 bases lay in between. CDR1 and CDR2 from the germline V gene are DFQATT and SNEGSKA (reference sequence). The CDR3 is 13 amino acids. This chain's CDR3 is CSARQDRETEAFF. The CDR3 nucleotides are TGCAGTGCTCGACAGGACAGAGAAACTGAAGCTTTCTTT.